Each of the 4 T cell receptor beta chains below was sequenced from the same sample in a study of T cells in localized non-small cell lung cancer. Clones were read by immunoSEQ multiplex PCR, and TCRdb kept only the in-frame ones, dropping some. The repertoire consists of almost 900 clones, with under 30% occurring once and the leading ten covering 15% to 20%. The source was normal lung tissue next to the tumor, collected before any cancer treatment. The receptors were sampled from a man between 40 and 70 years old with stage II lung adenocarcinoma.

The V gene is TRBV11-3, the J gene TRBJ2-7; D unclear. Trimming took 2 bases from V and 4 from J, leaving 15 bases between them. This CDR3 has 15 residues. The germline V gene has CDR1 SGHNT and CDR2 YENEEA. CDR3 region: CASSLLVGSGYEQYF. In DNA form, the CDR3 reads TGTGCCAGCAGCTTATTAGTGGGTTCGGGTTACGAGCAGTACTTC.

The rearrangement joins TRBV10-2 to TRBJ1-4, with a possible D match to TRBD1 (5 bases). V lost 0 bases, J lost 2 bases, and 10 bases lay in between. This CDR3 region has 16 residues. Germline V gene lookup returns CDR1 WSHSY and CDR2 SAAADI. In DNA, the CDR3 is TGCGCCAGCAGTGAGTCCGGGGGAGGTACTAATGAAAAACTGTTTTTT. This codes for CASSESGGGTNEKLFF.

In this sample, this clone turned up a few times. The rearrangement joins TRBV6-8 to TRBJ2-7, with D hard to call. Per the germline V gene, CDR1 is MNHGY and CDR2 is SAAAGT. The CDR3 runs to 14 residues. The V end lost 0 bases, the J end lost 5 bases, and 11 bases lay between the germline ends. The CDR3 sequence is CASSYSGPANEQYF. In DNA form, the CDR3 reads TGTGCCAGCAGTTACTCCGGCCCAGCCAACGAGCAGTACTTC.

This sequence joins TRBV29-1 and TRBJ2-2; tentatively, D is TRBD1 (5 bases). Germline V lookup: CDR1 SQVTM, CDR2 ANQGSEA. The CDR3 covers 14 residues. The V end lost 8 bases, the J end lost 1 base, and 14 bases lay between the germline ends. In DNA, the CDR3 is TGCAGCTCCAGGGTAGTTGGGAACACCGGGGAGCTGTTTTTT. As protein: CSSRVVGNTGELFF.